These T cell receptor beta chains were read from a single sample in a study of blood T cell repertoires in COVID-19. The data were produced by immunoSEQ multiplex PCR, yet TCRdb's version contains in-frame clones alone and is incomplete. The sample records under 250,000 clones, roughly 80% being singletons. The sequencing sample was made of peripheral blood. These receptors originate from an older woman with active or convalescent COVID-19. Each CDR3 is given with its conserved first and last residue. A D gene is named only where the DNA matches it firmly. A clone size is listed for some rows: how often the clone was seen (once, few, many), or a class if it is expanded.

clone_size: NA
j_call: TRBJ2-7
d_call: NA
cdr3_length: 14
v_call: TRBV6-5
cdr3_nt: TGTGCCAGCAGTTACAATCGGCAGGGTAACGAGCAGTACTTC
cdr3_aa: CASSYNRQGNEQYF

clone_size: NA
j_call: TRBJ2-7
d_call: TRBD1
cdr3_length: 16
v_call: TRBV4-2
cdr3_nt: TGTGCCAGCAGCCAAGCCGGGACAGGGGCTTCCTACGAGCAGTACTTC
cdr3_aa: CASSQAGTGASYEQYF

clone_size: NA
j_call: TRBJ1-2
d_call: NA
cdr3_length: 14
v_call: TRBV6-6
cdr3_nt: TGTGCCAGCAGTTATCTCGGGTTAAACTATGGCTACACCTTC
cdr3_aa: CASSYLGLNYGYTF

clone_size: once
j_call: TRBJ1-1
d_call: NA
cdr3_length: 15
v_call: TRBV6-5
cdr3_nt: TGTGCCAGCATCCATGATGGCAGGATGAACACTGAAGCTTTCTTT
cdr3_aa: CASIHDGRMNTEAFF

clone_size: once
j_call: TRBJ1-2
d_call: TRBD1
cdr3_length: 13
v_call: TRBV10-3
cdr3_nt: TGTGCCATCAACAGGGGGCTGGACTATGGCTACACCTTC
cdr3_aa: CAINRGLDYGYTF

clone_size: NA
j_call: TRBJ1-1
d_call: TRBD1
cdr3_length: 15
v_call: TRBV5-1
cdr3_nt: TGCGCCAGCAGCTTCTCGACAGGGGAAGGGACTGAAGCTTTCTTT
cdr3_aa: CASSFSTGEGTEAFF

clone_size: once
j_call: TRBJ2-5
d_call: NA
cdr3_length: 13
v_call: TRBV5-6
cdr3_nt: TGTGCCAGCAGAGCCCCCCCAGGAGAGACCCAGTACTTC
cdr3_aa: CASRAPPGETQYF

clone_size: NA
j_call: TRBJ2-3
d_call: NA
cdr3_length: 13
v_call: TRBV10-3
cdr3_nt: TGTGCCATCAGTGAGTCTGAAGCGGGTACGCAGTATTTT
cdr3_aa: CAISESEAGTQYF

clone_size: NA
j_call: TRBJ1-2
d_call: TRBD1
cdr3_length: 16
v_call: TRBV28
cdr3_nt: TGTGCCAGCAGTTTGCGTCCGGGACAGTTTAACTATGGCTACACCTTC
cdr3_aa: CASSLRPGQFNYGYTF

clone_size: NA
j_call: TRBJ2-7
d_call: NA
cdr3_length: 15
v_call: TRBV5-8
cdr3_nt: TGTGCCAGCAACCACCGCCCCAGAGGCACCTACGAGCAGTACTTC
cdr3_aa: CASNHRPRGTYEQYF